Described below is a single T cell receptor (beta chain) sequence and its context. Its ends do not fully match the called genes, so a read error is possible. Here immunoSEQ multiplex PCR was the method, and the copy in TCRdb shows in-frame clones only, minus some. The table lists tens of thousands of clones, roughly 87% of them singletons. The data derive from a study of blood T cell repertoires in COVID-19. Study in general: From T cells, B-cell-depleted T cells, or PBMCs came the material, which was cDNA or gDNA.

The CDR3 runs 12 residues. From germline, CDR1 is LGHDT and CDR2 YNNKEL (reference sequence). Sequenced material: peripheral blood. The clonotype was recovered from a male donor with acute or convalescent COVID-19. V and J are TRBV3-1 (or the pseudogene TRBV3-2) and TRBJ2-2; D may be TRBD2 (5 bases). The CDR3 DNA is TGTGCCAGCAGCCGTCTTCACCGGGGAGCTGTTTTT. It codes for CASSRLHRGAVF.